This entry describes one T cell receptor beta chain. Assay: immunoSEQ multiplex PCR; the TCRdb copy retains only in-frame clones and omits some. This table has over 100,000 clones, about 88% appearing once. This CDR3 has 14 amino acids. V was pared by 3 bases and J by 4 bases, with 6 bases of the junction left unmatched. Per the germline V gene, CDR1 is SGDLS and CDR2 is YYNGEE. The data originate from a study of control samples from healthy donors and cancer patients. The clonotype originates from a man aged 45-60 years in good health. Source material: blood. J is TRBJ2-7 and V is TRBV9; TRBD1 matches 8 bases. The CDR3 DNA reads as TGTGCCAGCAGCGCTGGACAGGGTCAATACGAGCAGTACTTC. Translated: CASSAGQGQYEQYF.